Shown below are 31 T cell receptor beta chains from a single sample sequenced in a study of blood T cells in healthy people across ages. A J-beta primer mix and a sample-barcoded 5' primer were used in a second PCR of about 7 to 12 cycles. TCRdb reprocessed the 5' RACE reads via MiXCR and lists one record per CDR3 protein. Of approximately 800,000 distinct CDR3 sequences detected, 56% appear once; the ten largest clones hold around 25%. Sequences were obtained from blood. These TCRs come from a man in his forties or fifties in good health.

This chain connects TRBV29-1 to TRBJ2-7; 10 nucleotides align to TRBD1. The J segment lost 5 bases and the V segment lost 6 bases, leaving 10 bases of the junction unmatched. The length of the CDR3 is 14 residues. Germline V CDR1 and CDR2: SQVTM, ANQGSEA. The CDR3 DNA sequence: TGCAGCGTCAAGAGGAGGGACAGGGGTAACGAGCAGTACTTC. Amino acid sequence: CSVKRRDRGNEQYF.

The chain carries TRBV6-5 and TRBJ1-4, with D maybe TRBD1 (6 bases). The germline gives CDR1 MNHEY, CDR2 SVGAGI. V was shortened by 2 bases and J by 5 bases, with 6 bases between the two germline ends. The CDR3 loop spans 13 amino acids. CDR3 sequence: CASSYRGNEKLFF. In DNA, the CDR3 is TGTGCCAGCAGTTACAGGGGGAATGAAAAACTGTTTTTT.

This CDR3 is CSARAGAGGLVSGDTQYF. CDR3 nucleotide sequence: TGCAGTGCTAGAGCCGGAGCGGGGGGGCTAGTAAGCGGCGATACGCAGTATTTT. The chain recombines TRBV20-1 with TRBJ2-3; 10 bases are a match to TRBD2. Germline assignment: CDR1 DFQATT and CDR2 SNEGSKA (reference sequence). With 1 base clipped from V and 6 bases from J, the junction kept 16 bases outside the gene matches. This CDR3 is built from 18 residues.

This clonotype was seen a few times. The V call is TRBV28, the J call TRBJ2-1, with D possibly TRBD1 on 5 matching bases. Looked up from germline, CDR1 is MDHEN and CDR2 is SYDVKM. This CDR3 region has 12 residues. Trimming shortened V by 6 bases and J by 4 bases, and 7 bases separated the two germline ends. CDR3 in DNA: TGTGCCAGCAGGACAGAATACAATGAGCAGTTCTTC. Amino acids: CASRTEYNEQFF.

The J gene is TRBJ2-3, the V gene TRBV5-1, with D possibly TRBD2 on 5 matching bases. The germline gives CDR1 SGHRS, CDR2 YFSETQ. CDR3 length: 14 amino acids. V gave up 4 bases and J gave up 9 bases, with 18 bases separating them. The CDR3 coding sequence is TGCGCCAGCAGCGTCAAGGACTGGTCAACGACGCAGTATTTT. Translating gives CASSVKDWSTTQYF.

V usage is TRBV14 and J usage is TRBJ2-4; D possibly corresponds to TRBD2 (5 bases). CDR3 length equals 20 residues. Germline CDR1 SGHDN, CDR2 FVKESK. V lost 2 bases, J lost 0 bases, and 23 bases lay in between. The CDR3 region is CASSQRTPQLTQLAKNIQYF. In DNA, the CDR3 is TGTGCCAGCAGCCAAAGGACTCCCCAATTAACCCAACTAGCCAAAAACATTCAGTACTTC.

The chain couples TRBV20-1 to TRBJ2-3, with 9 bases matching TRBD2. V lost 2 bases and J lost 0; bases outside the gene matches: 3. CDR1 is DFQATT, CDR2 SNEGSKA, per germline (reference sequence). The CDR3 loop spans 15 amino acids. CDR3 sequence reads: CSARTSGGSTDTQYF. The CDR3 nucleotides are TGCAGTGCTAGAACCAGCGGGGGGAGCACAGATACGCAGTATTTT.

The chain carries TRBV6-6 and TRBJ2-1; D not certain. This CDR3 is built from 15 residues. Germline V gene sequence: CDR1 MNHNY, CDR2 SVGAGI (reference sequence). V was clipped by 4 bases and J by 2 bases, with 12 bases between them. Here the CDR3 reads CASSSTISPYNEQFF. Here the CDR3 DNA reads TGTGCCAGCAGTTCCACGATTAGTCCCTACAATGAGCAGTTCTTC.

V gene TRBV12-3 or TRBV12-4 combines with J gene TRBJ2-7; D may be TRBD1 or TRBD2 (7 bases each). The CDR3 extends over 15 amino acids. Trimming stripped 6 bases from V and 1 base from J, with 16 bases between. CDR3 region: CASRPAQGGSYEQYF. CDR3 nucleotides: TGTGCCAGCAGACCCGCGCAGGGGGGGTCCTACGAGCAGTACTTC.

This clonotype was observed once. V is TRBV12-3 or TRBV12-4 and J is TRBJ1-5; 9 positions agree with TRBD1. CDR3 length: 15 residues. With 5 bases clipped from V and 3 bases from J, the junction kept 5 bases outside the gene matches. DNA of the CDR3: TGTGCCAGCAGTGTGGGACAGGGTCTCAATCAGCCCCAGCATTTT. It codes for CASSVGQGLNQPQHF.

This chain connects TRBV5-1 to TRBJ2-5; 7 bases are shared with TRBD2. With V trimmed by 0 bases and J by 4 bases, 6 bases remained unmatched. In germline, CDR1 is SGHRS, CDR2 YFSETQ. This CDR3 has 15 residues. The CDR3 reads CASSLVTSAGETQYF. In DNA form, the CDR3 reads TGCGCCAGCAGCTTGGTTACTAGCGCTGGAGAGACCCAGTACTTC.

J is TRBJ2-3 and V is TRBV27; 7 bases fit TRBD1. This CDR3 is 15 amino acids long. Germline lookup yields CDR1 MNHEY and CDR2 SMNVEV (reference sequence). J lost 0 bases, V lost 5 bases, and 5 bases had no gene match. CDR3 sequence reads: CASSTDRASTDTQYF. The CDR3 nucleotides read TGTGCCAGCAGTACCGACAGGGCCAGCACAGATACGCAGTATTTT.

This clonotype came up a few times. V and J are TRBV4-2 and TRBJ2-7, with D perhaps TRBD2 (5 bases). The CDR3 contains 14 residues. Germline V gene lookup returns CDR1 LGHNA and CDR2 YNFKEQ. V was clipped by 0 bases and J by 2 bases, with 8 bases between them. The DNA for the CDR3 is TGTGCCAGCAGCCAAGATCAAGCGGCCTACGAGCAGTACTTC. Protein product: CASSQDQAAYEQYF.

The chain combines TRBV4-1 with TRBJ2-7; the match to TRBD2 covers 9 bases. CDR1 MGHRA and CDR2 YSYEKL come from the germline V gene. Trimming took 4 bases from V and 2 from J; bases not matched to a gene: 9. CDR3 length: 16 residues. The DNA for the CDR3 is TGCGCCAGCAGCCCTGGAGGGCGGGAGGGTACCTACGAGCAGTACTTC. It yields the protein CASSPGGREGTYEQYF.

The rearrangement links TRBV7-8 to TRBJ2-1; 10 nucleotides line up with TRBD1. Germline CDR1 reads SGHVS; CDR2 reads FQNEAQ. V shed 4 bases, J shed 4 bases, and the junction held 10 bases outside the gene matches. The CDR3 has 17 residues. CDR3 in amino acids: CASSSSPWDRGYNEQFF. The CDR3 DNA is TGTGCCAGCAGCTCCTCCCCCTGGGACAGGGGTTACAATGAGCAGTTCTTC.

The CDR3 region is CASSFPRTGPTLYEQYF. DNA for the CDR3: TGTGCCAGCAGTTTCCCACGGACAGGACCCACCCTCTACGAGCAGTACTTC. The rearrangement joins TRBV6-2 or TRBV6-3 to TRBJ2-7, with 7 nucleotides matching TRBD1. Germline V gives CDR1 MNHEY, CDR2 SVGEGT. The CDR3 contains 17 residues. Trimming removed 4 bases from V and 3 bases from J; junction bases left unmatched: 15.

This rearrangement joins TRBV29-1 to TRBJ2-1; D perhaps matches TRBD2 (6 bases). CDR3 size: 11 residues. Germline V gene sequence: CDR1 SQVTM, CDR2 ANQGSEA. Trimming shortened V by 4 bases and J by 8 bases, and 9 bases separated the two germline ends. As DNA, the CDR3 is TGCAGCGTTGCGCCGGGGGATGAGCAGTTCTTC. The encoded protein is CSVAPGDEQFF.

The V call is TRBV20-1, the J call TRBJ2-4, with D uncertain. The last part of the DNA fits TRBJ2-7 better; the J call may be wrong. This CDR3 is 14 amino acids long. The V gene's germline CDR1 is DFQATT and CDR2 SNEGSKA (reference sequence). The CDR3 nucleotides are TGCAGTGCTACCTCAAGGGCCCCCACCTACGAGCAGTACTTC. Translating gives CSATSRAPTYEQYF.

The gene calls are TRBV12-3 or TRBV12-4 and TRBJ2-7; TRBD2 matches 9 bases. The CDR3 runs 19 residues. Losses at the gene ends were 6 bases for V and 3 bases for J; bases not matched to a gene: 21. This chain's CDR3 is CASRLEGGLGLARVYEQYF. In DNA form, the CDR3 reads TGTGCCAGCAGGCTGGAGGGGGGGCTAGGACTAGCGCGAGTCTACGAGCAGTACTTC.

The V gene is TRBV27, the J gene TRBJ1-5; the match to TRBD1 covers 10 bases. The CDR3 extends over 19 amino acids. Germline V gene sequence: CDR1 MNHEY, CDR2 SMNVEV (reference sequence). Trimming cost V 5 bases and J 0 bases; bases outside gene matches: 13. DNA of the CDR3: TGTGCCAGCAGTCCTCCGGGACAGGGGTTTAGGTCTAGCAATCAGCCCCAGCATTTT. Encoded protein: CASSPPGQGFRSSNQPQHF.

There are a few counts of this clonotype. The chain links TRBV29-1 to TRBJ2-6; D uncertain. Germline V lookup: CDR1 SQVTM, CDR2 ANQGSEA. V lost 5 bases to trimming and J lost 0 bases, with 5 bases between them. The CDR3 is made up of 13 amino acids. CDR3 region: CSVFDSGANVLTF. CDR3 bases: TGCAGCGTTTTTGACTCTGGGGCCAACGTCCTGACTTTC. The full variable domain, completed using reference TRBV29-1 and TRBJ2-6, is SAVISQKPSRDICQRGTSLTIQCQVDSQVTMMFWYRQQPGQSLTLIATANQGSEATYESGFVIDKFPISRPNLTFSTLTVSNMSPEDSSIYLCSVFDSGANVLTFGAGSRLTVL.

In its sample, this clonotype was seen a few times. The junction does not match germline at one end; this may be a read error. The CDR3 is CASSVGRGLQETQYF. The CDR3 DNA reads TGTGCTAGCAGCGTAGGACGGGGCCTCCAAGAGACCCAGTACTTC. The V call is TRBV9, the J call TRBJ2-5, with D perhaps assigned TRBD1 or TRBD2 (5 bases each). The CDR3 extends over 15 amino acids. Germline CDR1 SGDLS, CDR2 YYNGEE.

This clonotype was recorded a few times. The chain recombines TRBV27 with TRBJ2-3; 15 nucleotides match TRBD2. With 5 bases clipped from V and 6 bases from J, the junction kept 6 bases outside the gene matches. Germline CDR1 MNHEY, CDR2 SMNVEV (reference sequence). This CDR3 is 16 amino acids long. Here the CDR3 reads CASSPGTSGGFDTQYF. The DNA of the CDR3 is TGTGCCAGCAGTCCCGGGACTAGCGGGGGGTTTGATACGCAGTATTTT.

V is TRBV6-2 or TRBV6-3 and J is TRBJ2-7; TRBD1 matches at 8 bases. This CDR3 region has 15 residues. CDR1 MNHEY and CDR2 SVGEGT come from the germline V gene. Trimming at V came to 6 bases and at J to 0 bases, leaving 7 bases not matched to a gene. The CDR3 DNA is TGTGCCAGCAGGGATCCCGGGACAGGCTCCTACGAGCAGTACTTC. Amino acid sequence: CASRDPGTGSYEQYF.

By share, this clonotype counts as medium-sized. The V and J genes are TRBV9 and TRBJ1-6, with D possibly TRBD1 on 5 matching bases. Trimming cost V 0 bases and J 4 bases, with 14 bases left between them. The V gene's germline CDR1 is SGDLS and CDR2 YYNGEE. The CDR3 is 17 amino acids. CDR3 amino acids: CASSVAPDIGYNSPLHF. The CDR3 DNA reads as TGTGCCAGCAGCGTAGCTCCGGACATAGGGTATAATTCACCCCTCCACTTT. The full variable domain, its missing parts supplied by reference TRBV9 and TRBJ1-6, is DSGVTQTPKHLITATGQRVTLRCSPRSGDLSVYWYQQSLDQGLQFLIQYYNGEERAKGNILERFSAQQFPDLHSELNLSSLELGDSALYFCASSVAPDIGYNSPLHFGNGTRLTVT.

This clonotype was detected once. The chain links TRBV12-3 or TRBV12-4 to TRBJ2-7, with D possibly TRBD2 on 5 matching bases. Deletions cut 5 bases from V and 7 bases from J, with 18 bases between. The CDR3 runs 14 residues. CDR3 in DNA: TGTGCCAGCAGTGGTAGAGGGAGCTCCGATGAGCAGTACTTC. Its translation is CASSGRGSSDEQYF.

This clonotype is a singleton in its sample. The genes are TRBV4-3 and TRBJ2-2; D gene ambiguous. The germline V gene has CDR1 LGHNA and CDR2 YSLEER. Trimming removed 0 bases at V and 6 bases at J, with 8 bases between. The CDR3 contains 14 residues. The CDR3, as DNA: TGCGCCAGCAGCCAAGATTCGCCAGCCGGGGAGCTGTTTTTT. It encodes CASSQDSPAGELFF.

This CDR3 is CASSRPGVKETQYF. The CDR3 nucleotides are TGTGCCAGCAGCCGCCCGGGGGTAAAAGAGACCCAGTACTTC. This chain joins TRBV11-3 and TRBJ2-5, with TRBD2 as a possible D gene (6 bases). V lost 5 bases and J 3 bases, leaving 13 bases between the germline ends. The CDR3 spans 14 residues. The germline V gene encodes CDR1 SGHNT and CDR2 YENEEA.

The CDR3 here is CSARGTRNSPLHF. The CDR3 DNA sequence: TGCAGTGCTAGAGGGACGAGGAATTCACCCCTCCACTTT. The gene calls are TRBV20-1 and TRBJ1-6, with unresolved D. V shed 1 base and J shed 7 bases, with 8 bases lying between them. Germline V gene sequence: CDR1 DFQATT, CDR2 SNEGSKA (reference sequence). The CDR3 spans 13 residues.

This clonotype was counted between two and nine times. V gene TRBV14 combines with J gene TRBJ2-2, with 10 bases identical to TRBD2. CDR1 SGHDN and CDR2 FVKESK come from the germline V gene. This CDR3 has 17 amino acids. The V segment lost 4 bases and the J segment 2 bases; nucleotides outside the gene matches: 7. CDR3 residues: CASSLSGLAVNTGELFF. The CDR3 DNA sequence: TGTGCCAGCAGCCTCTCCGGACTAGCGGTTAACACCGGGGAGCTGTTTTTT.

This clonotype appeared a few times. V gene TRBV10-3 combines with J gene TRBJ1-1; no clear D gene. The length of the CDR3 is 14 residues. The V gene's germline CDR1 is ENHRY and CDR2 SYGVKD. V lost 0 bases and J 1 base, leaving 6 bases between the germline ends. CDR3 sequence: CAISESVGNTEAFF. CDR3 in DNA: TGTGCCATCAGTGAGTCGGTAGGGAACACTGAAGCTTTCTTT.